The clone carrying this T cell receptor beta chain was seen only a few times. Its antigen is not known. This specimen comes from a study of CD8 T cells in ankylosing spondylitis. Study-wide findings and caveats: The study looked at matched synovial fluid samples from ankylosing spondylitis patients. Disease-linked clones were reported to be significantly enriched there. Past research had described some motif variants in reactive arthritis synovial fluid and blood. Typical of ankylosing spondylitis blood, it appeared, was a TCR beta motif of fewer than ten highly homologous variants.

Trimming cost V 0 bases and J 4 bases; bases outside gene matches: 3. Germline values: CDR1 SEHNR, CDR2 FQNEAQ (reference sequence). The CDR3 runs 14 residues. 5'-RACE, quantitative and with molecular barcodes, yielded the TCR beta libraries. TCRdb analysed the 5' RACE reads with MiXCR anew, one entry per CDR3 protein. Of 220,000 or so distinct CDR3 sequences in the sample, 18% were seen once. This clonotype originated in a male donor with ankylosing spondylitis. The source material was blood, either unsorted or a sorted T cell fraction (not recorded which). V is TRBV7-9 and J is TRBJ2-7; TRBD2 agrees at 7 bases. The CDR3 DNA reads TGTGCCAGCAGCTTAGCGACTAGCAAGTACGAGCAGTACTTC. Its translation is CASSLATSKYEQYF. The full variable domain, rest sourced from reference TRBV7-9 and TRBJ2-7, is DTGVSQNPRHKITKRGQNVTFRCDPISEHNRLYWYRQTLGQGPEFLTYFQNEAQLEKSRLLSDRFSAERPKGSFSTLEIQRTEQGDSAMYLCASSLATSKYEQYFGPGTRLTVT.